The 23 T cell receptor beta chains in this list originate from one sample, sequenced in a study of cytomegalovirus exposure and HLA in healthy donors. With 60 Vbeta and 13 Jbeta primers, the PCR was carried out. This table comes from immunoSEQ multiplex PCR, and its TCRdb copy is limited to in-frame clones, with some not included. The sample holds around 200,000 clones, over 75% seen once. Sequenced: PBMCs. Receptors were obtained from a man younger than 35 in good health and CMV-seronegative.

The chain has TRBV19 and TRBJ2-3, with a tentative D call TRBD2 (5 bases). The CDR3 is 15 residues long. Germline CDR1 and CDR2: LNHDA and SQIVND (reference sequence). V lost 7 bases and J lost 0, with 14 bases in between. The DNA of the CDR3 is TGTGCCAGTACTCCCGACGGACTTAGCACAGATACGCAGTATTTT. It codes for CASTPDGLSTDTQYF.

The CDR3 coding sequence is TGTGCCAGCAGCCCCGTCAAGTTGGACAGGGTCAGGACAGATACGCAGTATTTT. Translated, it gives CASSPVKLDRVRTDTQYF. The chain couples TRBV5-4 to TRBJ2-3; 8 positions match TRBD1. The ends lost 4 bases at V and 3 bases at J; junction bases unmatched: 16. CDR3 length: 18 residues. CDR1 and CDR2 (germline): SGHNT, YYREEE (reference sequence).

The V call is TRBV19, the J call TRBJ2-7; TRBD1 matches 12 bases. This CDR3 spans 16 amino acids. Germline trimming cut 5 bases from V and 6 bases from J; bases unmatched to any gene: 11. Germline values: CDR1 LNHDA, CDR2 SQIVND (reference sequence). The CDR3 sequence is CASSLLPGQGAGEQYF. DNA for the CDR3: TGTGCCAGTAGTCTACTCCCGGGACAGGGGGCAGGCGAGCAGTACTTC.

The chain combines TRBV27 with TRBJ2-5, with 11 positions matching TRBD2. The closer fit of TRBJ2-7 to the DNA end suggests the J call may be wrong. The germline V gene encodes CDR1 MNHEY and CDR2 SMNVEV (reference sequence). The length of the CDR3 is 17 residues. The CDR3 reads CASRATSGGTRAHEQYF. Here the CDR3 DNA reads TGTGCCAGCCGGGCAACTAGCGGGGGTACGAGGGCCCACGAGCAGTACTTC.

The gene calls are TRBV6-1 and TRBJ2-2, with 7 bases aligning to TRBD2. CDR1 is MNHNS, CDR2 SASEGT, per germline. The CDR3 is 16 residues long. The J segment lost 1 base and the V segment lost 0 bases, leaving 2 bases of the junction unmatched. The CDR3 loop is CASSEAKRGNTGELFF. CDR3 in DNA: TGTGCCAGCAGTGAAGCAAAGCGGGGGAACACCGGGGAGCTGTTTTTT.

This sequence joins TRBV14 and TRBJ1-2; 7 bases fit TRBD1. V lost 3 bases and J lost 6; bases outside the gene matches: 4. From germline, CDR1 is SGHDN and CDR2 FVKESK. The CDR3 runs to 13 residues. The chain's CDR3 is CASSQLDRDGYTF. DNA of the CDR3: TGTGCCAGCAGCCAGCTCGACAGGGATGGCTACACCTTC.

The V call is TRBV25-1, the J call TRBJ1-4; D is ambiguous. CDR1 is MGHDK and CDR2 is SYGVNS in the germline V gene. The CDR3 loop spans 15 amino acids. Trimming stripped 1 base from V and 10 bases from J, with 16 bases between. The CDR3 bases are TGTGCCAGCAGTGAATCCAACCAATTAACCGGAAAACTGTTTTTT. It encodes CASSESNQLTGKLFF.

V is TRBV6-1 and J is TRBJ2-5, with D possibly matching TRBD2 (5 bases). The CDR3 is 15 amino acids. Germline V gene lookup returns CDR1 MNHNS and CDR2 SASEGT. V was cut by 1 base and J by 0 bases, with 9 bases left in between. The CDR3 nucleotides are TGTGCCAGCAGTGAAGATGGACTCTACCAAGAGACCCAGTACTTC. Its translation is CASSEDGLYQETQYF.

This clone was counted once. The gene calls are TRBV7-9 and TRBJ1-5, with D uncertain. Germline V CDR1 and CDR2: SEHNR, FQNEAQ (reference sequence). The CDR3 consists of 12 residues. V was cut by 6 bases and J by 6 bases, with 9 bases left in between. CDR3 protein: CASRAHSQPQHF. The CDR3 nucleotides read TGTGCCAGCAGGGCTCACAGTCAGCCCCAGCATTTT. The full variable domain, with the rest looked up from reference TRBV7-9 and TRBJ1-5, is DTGVSQNPRHKITKRGQNVTFRCDPISEHNRLYWYRQTLGQGPEFLTYFQNEAQLEKSRLLSDRFSAERPKGSFSTLEIQRTEQGDSAMYLCASRAHSQPQHFGDGTRLSIL.

The V gene is TRBV25-1, the J gene TRBJ2-7, with 9 bases identical to TRBD1. Germline V CDR1 and CDR2: MGHDK, SYGVNS. Trimming took 8 bases from V and 7 from J; bases not matched to a gene: 12. The CDR3 sequence is 14 residues long. The CDR3 reads CASSHTGQGQEQYF. The DNA for the CDR3 is TGTGCCAGCTCCCACACGGGACAGGGCCAAGAGCAGTACTTC.

The rearrangement joins TRBV2 to TRBJ2-1, with D possibly TRBD2 on 5 matching bases. V was pared by 2 bases and J by 4 bases, with 12 bases between. The CDR3 runs 15 residues. CDR1 is SNHLY and CDR2 is FYNNEI in the germline V gene. DNA of the CDR3: TGTGCCAGCAGTGAACGGCTAGCAGCTTACAATGAGCAGTTCTTC. This gives the protein CASSERLAAYNEQFF.

The rearrangement joins TRBV5-1 to TRBJ2-7, with TRBD1 matching 8 bases. The CDR3 spans 13 residues. Germline trimming cut 4 bases from V and 3 bases from J; bases unmatched to any gene: 3. Germline CDR1 and CDR2: SGHRS and YFSETQ. The chain's CDR3 is CASSRDRYYEQYF. CDR3 nucleotide sequence: TGCGCCAGCAGCCGGGACAGGTACTACGAGCAGTACTTC.

The V gene is TRBV2, the J gene TRBJ2-3; 9 bases are shared with TRBD1. This CDR3 is 14 amino acids long. J lost 3 bases, V lost 8 bases, and 6 bases had no gene match. The germline V gene has CDR1 SNHLY and CDR2 FYNNEI. CDR3 coding DNA: TGTGCCAGCGCTCGGACAGGGGTGACAGATACGCAGTATTTT. Protein product: CASARTGVTDTQYF.

The V call is TRBV6-4, the J call TRBJ1-2; 7 positions match TRBD1. CDR1 and CDR2 (germline): MRHNA, SNTAGT. With 3 bases clipped from V and 6 bases from J, the junction kept 10 bases outside the gene matches. The length of the CDR3 is 15 residues. The CDR3, as DNA: TGTGCCAGCAGTGAAGGAAGCCGACAGGGTGATGGCTACACCTTC. This translates into CASSEGSRQGDGYTF.

This chain uses TRBV5-4 with TRBJ2-1; D call uncertain. Trimming pared 0 bases from V and 9 bases from J, leaving 19 bases between. CDR3 length: 16 amino acids. Looked up from germline, CDR1 is SGHNT and CDR2 is YYREEE (reference sequence). The CDR3 region has the DNA TGTGCCAGCAGCTTGGTCCACTCTCTAGGCGAGGCTGAGCAGTTCTTC. Translating it yields CASSLVHSLGEAEQFF.

This chain uses TRBV4-3 with TRBJ1-5; D not resolved. The CDR3 covers 15 residues. The germline V gene encodes CDR1 LGHNA and CDR2 YSLEER. The ends were cut back, 0 bases at V and 0 bases at J, with 6 bases in the middle. The chain's CDR3 is CASSQDAYSNQPQHF. The CDR3 nucleotides are TGCGCCAGCAGCCAAGATGCGTATAGCAATCAGCCCCAGCATTTT.

This rearrangement joins TRBV15 to TRBJ1-4; D is unresolved. V was cut by 8 bases and J by 8 bases, with 18 bases left in between. The CDR3 consists of 14 residues. Germline CDR1 and CDR2: LNHNV and YYDKDF (reference sequence). The CDR3 spells CATAQTEEAEKLFF. DNA for the CDR3: TGTGCCACCGCACAGACCGAGGAGGCCGAAAAACTGTTTTTT.

The chain couples TRBV10-1 to TRBJ1-1, with 9 bases lining up with TRBD1. The J segment lost 5 bases and the V segment lost 6 bases, leaving 7 bases of the junction unmatched. CDR3 size: 14 residues. CDR1 is WNHNN and CDR2 is SYGVQD in the germline V gene (reference sequence). The CDR3 sequence is CASSGGTGKTEAFF. The CDR3, as DNA: TGCGCCAGCAGCGGGGGGACAGGGAAAACTGAAGCTTTCTTT.

The rearrangement uses TRBV18 and TRBJ2-1; perhaps TRBD2 as D (7 bases). In germline, CDR1 is KGHSH, CDR2 LQKENI. The CDR3 totals 14 residues. V was clipped by 3 bases and J by 10 bases, with 16 bases between them. CDR3 residues: CASSPNGGPGEQFF. The CDR3, as DNA: TGTGCCAGCTCACCTAACGGGGGGCCTGGGGAGCAGTTCTTC.

J is TRBJ2-3 and V is TRBV5-1, with 9 bases fitting TRBD2. The CDR3 loop spans 17 amino acids. Losses at the gene ends were 3 bases for V and 6 bases for J; bases not matched to a gene: 14. Per germline, CDR1 SGHRS and CDR2 YFSETQ. The CDR3: CASSSERRAGGLDTQYF. The CDR3 DNA is TGCGCCAGCAGCTCGGAGCGTCGAGCGGGAGGACTTGATACGCAGTATTTT.

This clone has just a few counts. The chain recombines TRBV5-4 with TRBJ1-1; TRBD1 matches at 7 bases. This CDR3 has 14 amino acids. V was pared by 4 bases and J by 2 bases, with 5 bases of the junction left unmatched. Germline V gene sequence: CDR1 SGHNT, CDR2 YYREEE (reference sequence). The CDR3 DNA is TGTGCCAGCAGCCGGGGGACAGCCAACACTGAAGCTTTCTTT. Translation: CASSRGTANTEAFF. The entire variable domain, with the rest obtained from reference TRBV5-4 and TRBJ1-1, is as follows: ETGVTQSPTHLIKTRGQQVTLRCSSQSGHNTVSWYQQALGQGPQFIFQYYREEENGRGNFPPRFSGLQFPNYSSELNVNALELDDSALYLCASSRGTANTEAFFGQGTRLTVV.

The rearrangement links TRBV2 to TRBJ1-2; 7 positions agree with TRBD1. Per the germline V gene, CDR1 is SNHLY and CDR2 is FYNNEI. This CDR3 contains 15 residues. Unmatched junction bases numbered 8, after V lost 1 base and J lost 6 bases. CDR3 in amino acids: CASSEEGGVSNGYTF. For the CDR3, the DNA is TGTGCCAGCAGTGAAGAAGGGGGCGTTTCAAATGGCTACACCTTC.

This clone is a singleton in its sample. The chain is built from TRBV5-1 and TRBJ1-2; 7 bases match TRBD1. Germline V gives CDR1 SGHRS, CDR2 YFSETQ. The CDR3 loop spans 16 amino acids. The V segment lost 4 bases and the J segment 0 bases; nucleotides outside the gene matches: 9. This CDR3 reads CASSERQGTSNYGYTF. The CDR3, as DNA: TGCGCCAGCAGCGAAAGACAGGGAACGTCTAACTATGGCTACACCTTC.